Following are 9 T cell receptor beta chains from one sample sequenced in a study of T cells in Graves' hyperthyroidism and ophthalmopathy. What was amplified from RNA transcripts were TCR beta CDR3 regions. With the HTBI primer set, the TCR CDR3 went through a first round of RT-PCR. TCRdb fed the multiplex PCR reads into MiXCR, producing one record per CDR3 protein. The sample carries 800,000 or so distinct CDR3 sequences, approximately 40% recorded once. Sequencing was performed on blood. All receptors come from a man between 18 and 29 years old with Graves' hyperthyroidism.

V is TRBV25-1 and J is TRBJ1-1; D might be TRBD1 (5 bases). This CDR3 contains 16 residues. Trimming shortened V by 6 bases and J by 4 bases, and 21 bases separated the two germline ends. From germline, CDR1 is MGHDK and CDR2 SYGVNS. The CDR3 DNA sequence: TGTGCCAGCAGCCCCGCGAGGAGCTGGGGGAGCACTGAAGCTTTCTTT. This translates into CASSPARSWGSTEAFF.

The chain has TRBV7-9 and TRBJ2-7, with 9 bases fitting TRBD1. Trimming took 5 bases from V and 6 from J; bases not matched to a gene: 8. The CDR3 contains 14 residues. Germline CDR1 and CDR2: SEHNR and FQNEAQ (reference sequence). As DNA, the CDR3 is TGTGCCAGCAGCACCCGGTCGACAGGGGGCGAGCAGTACTTC. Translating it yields CASSTRSTGGEQYF.

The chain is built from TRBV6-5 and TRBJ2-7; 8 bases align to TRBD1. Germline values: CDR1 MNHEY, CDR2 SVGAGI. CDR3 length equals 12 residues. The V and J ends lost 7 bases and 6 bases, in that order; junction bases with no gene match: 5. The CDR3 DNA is TGTGCCAGCACGGACAGGGTTGGCGAGCAGTACTTC. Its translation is CASTDRVGEQYF.

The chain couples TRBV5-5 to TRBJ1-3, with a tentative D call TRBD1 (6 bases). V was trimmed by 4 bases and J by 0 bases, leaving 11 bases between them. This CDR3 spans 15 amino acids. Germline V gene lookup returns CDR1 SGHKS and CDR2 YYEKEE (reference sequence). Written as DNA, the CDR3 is TGTGCCAGCAGCCGGACAGCCTCCTCTGGAAACACCATATATTTT. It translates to CASSRTASSGNTIYF.

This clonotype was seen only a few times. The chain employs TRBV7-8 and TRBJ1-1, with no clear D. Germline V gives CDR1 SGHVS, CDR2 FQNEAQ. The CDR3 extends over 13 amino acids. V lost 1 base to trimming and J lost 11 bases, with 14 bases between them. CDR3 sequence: CASSLGLTGQAFF. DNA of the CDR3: TGTGCCAGCAGCTTAGGTCTGACTGGGCAGGCTTTCTTT.

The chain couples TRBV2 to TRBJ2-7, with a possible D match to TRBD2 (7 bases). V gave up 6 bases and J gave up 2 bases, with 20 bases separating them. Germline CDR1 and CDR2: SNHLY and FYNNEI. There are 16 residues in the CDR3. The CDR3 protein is CASSSRGASGTYEQYF. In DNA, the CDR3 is TGTGCCAGCAGCTCACGGGGGGCTAGCGGAACCTACGAGCAGTACTTC. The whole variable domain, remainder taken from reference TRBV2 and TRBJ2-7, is EPEVTQTPSHQVTQMGQEVILRCVPISNHLYFYWYRQILGQKVEFLVSFYNNEISEKSEIFDDQFSVERPDGSNFTLKIRSTKLEDSAMYFCASSSRGASGTYEQYFGPGTRLTVT.

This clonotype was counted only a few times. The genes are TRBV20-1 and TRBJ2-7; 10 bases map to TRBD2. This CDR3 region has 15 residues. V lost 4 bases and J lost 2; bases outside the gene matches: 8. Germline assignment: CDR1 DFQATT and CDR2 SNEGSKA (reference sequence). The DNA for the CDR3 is TGCAGTGCTAAGCTGGGACTAGCGTTTACCTACGAGCAGTACTTC. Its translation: CSAKLGLAFTYEQYF.

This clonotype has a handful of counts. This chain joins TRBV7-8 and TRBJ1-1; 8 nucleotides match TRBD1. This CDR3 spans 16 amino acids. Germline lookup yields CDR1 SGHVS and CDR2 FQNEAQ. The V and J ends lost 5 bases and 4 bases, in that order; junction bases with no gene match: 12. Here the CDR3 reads CASSPHQGAGATEAFF. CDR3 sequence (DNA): TGTGCCAGCAGCCCGCACCAGGGGGCTGGGGCCACTGAAGCTTTCTTT.

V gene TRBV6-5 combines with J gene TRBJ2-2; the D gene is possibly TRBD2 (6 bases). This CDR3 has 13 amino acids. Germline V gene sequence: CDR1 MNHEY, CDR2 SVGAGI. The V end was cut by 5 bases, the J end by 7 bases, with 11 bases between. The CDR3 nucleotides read TGTGCCAGCAGTCCCGTGGGACTCGGGGAGCTGTTTTTT. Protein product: CASSPVGLGELFF.